This T cell receptor beta chain emerged from a study of cytomegalovirus exposure and HLA in healthy donors. Germline assignment: CDR1 PRHDT and CDR2 FYEKMQ (reference sequence). This CDR3 region has 12 residues. Trimming removed 4 bases at V and 5 bases at J, with 8 bases between. Findings and caveats of the study: HLA-A and HLA-B allele assignments for most subjects were reportedly predicted accurately using TCR beta sequences.

Both 60 Vbeta primers and 13 Jbeta primers went into the PCR. This table comes from immunoSEQ multiplex PCR, and its TCRdb copy is limited to in-frame clones, with some not included. The data contain more than 150,000 clones, 80% to 85% of them seen just once; the ten biggest clones take up about 2.2%. This clone was counted once. The antigen is not known. Regarding donors, all were healthy bone marrow donors. Donors counted as nominally healthy when sampled, yet unrecorded immune exposures were likely. The genes are TRBV13 and TRBJ1-2; D unclear. The clonotype originates from a woman aged 25-40 years in good health and CMV-seronegative. The sample comprised PBMCs. The CDR3 spells CASSSYGYGYTF. DNA of the CDR3: TGTGCCAGCAGCTCCTACGGGTATGGCTACACCTTC.